This passage covers 10 T cell receptor beta chains from one sample sequenced in a study of post-analysis software for immune sequencing data. Broader study findings: Compared with controls, patients had more of about 5 TRBV segments, including TRBV5-6, TRBV5-1 and TRBV20-1.

These receptors are not linked to any known antigen. Incorporated into the TCR beta cDNA libraries were unique molecular identifiers, which served to reduce PCR and sequencing biases. TCRdb independently ran MiXCR on the PCR reads; one entry per CDR3 protein. Seen here are about 770,000 distinct CDR3 sequences, roughly 46% observed once, and the top ten hold just under 5%. Material for sequencing was blood. These TCRs come from a girl aged 10-17 years with multiple sclerosis.

This clonotype appeared a few times. V usage is TRBV3-1 and J usage is TRBJ2-7; weak D call: TRBD1 (5 bases). This CDR3 is 14 amino acids long. V was clipped by 4 bases and J by 4 bases, with 14 bases between them. The germline gives CDR1 LGHDT, CDR2 YNNKEL (reference sequence). The CDR3 nucleotides are TGTGCCAGCAGCCCCATGGGGCGGAAATACGAGCAGTACTTC. This encodes CASSPMGRKYEQYF.

The rearrangement joins TRBV27 to TRBJ2-3; 11 bases are a match to TRBD2. This CDR3 has 17 amino acids. V dropped 4 bases and J dropped 2; count of bases not matched to a gene: 8. Germline-derived CDR1 and CDR2 are MNHEY and SMNVEV (reference sequence). The CDR3 region is CASSSPTSGTPTDTQYF. CDR3 DNA: TGTGCCAGCAGTTCCCCGACTAGCGGGACCCCCACAGATACGCAGTATTTT.

The chain carries TRBV6-6 and TRBJ1-4; D unresolved. Trimming removed 5 bases from V and 8 bases from J, with 3 bases in between. Per germline, CDR1 MNHNY and CDR2 SVGAGI (reference sequence). The CDR3 loop spans 10 amino acids. CDR3 DNA sequence: TGTGCCAGCAGTAGAGAAAAACTGTTTTTT. This sequence encodes CASSREKLFF.

The chain combines TRBV15 with TRBJ2-1; no clear D gene. Per germline, CDR1 LNHNV and CDR2 YYDKDF (reference sequence). The ends were cut back, 1 base at V and 6 bases at J, with 10 bases in the middle. This CDR3 has 14 residues. CDR3 sequence: CATSRVGIGNEQFF. CDR3 bases: TGTGCCACCAGCAGAGTAGGTATTGGCAATGAGCAGTTCTTC.

The J gene is TRBJ2-7, the V gene TRBV11-2, with a possible D match to TRBD2 (5 bases). The CDR3 runs 15 residues. Germline CDR1 and CDR2: SGHAT and FQNNGV. Deletions cut 5 bases from V and 2 bases from J, with 16 bases between. The CDR3 region has the DNA TGTGCCAGCAGCAGGAAAGCGGAAAGCACCTACGAGCAGTACTTC. Residues: CASSRKAESTYEQYF.

The chain recombines TRBV25-1 with TRBJ2-5; possibly TRBD2 for D (5 bases). Germline V gene data show CDR1 as MGHDK and CDR2 as SYGVNS. V was pared by 2 bases and J by 2 bases, with 15 bases between. The CDR3 has 16 residues. The CDR3 loop reads CASSESEEGGQETQYF. CDR3 DNA sequence: TGTGCCAGCAGTGAAAGTGAAGAGGGCGGGCAAGAGACCCAGTACTTC.

V gene TRBV18 combines with J gene TRBJ2-7, with D possibly called TRBD1 or TRBD2 (5 bases each). The CDR3 has 13 amino acids. Germline lookup yields CDR1 KGHSH and CDR2 LQKENI. Trimming left V 4 bases short and J 3 bases short, with 10 bases between. The DNA of the CDR3 is TGTGCCAGCTCACGGGACGAATACTACGAGCAGTACTTC. This codes for CASSRDEYYEQYF.

This clonotype was seen a handful of times. The J gene is TRBJ2-3, the V gene TRBV7-3, with 12 bases fitting TRBD2. The V and J ends lost 7 bases and 2 bases, in that order; junction bases with no gene match: 4. The CDR3 runs to 15 residues. CDR1 is SGHTA, CDR2 FQGTGA, per germline. CDR3 nucleotides: TGTGCCAGCATGACTAGCGGGGGACTCACAGATACGCAGTATTTT. Its translation: CASMTSGGLTDTQYF.

This chain links TRBV15 with TRBJ2-2, with TRBD1 matching 7 bases. The trim removed 0 bases at V and 3 bases at J, leaving 1 base unmatched. The length of the CDR3 is 15 residues. Germline values: CDR1 LNHNV, CDR2 YYDKDF (reference sequence). In nucleotides, the CDR3 is TGTGCCACCAGCAGAGAAGACAGGGACACCGGGGAGCTGTTTTTT. Its translation: CATSREDRDTGELFF. Combining the CDR3 with reference TRBV15 and TRBJ2-2 gives the whole variable domain DAMVIQNPRYQVTQFGKPVTLSCSQTLNHNVMYWYQQKSSQAPKLLFHYYDKDFNNEADTPDNFQSRRPNTSFCFLDIRSPGLGDTAMYLCATSREDRDTGELFFGEGSRLTVL.

This clonotype was seen many times. This chain uses TRBV6-5 with TRBJ2-5; 8 bases line up with TRBD2. V trimming: 5 bases; J trimming: 3 bases; junction bases outside the gene matches: 5. The CDR3 is 14 residues long. Germline-derived CDR1 and CDR2 are MNHEY and SVGAGI. The CDR3 DNA reads TGTGCCAGCAGTCGGGTGGGACTAGAAGAGACCCAGTACTTC. Translation gives CASSRVGLEETQYF.